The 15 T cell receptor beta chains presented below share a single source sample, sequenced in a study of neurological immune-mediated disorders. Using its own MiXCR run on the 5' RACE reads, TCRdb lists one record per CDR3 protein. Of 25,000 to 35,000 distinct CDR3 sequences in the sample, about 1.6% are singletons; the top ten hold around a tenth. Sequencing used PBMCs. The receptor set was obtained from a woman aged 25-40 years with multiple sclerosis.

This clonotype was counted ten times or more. CDR3 coding DNA: TGTGCCAGCAGCCCCCGGTTTAACAGCCAAGAGACCCAGTACTTC. It translates to CASSPRFNSQETQYF. This chain joins TRBV5-6 and TRBJ2-5; D unresolved. Trimming removed 4 bases at V and 1 base at J, with 14 bases between. From germline, CDR1 is SGHDT and CDR2 YYEEEE. The CDR3 has 15 residues.

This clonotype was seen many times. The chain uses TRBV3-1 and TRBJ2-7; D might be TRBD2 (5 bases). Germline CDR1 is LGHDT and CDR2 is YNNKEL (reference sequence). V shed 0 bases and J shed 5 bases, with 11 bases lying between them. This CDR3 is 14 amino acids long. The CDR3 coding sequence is TGTGCCAGCAGCCAAGATACCTCGAGGGACGAGCAGTACTTC. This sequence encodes CASSQDTSRDEQYF.

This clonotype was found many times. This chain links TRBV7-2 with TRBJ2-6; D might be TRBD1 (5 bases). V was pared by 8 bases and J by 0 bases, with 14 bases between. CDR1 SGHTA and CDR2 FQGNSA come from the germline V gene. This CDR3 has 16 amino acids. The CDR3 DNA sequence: TGTGCCAGCTCCAGGACATTGCCCTCTGGGGCCAACGTCCTGACTTTC. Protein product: CASSRTLPSGANVLTF. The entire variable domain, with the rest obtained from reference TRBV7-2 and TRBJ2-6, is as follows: GAGVSQSPSNKVTEKGKDVELRCDPISGHTALYWYRQSLGQGLEFLIYFQGNSAPDKSGLPSDRFSAERTGGSVSTLTIQRTQQEDSAVYLCASSRTLPSGANVLTFGAGSRLTVL.

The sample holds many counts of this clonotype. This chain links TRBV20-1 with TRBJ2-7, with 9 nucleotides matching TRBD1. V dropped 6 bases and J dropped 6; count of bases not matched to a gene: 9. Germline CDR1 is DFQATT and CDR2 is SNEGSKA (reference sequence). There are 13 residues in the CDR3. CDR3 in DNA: TGCAGTGCCACCAGGGACAGGGCTCCCGAGCAGTACTTC. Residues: CSATRDRAPEQYF.

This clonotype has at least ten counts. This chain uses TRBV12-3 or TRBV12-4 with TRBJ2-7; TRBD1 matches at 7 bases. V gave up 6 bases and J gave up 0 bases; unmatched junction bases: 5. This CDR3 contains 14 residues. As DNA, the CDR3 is TGTGCCAGCAGCCCGGGACAGAGCTCCTACGAGCAGTACTTC. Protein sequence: CASSPGQSSYEQYF.

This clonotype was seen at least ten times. CDR3 coding DNA: TGTGCCAGCAGTTACTCGAACAGGGGGCGCGAGGAGCAGTACTTC. This translates into CASSYSNRGREEQYF. The genes are TRBV6-5 and TRBJ2-7; 9 nucleotides line up with TRBD1. Germline CDR1 is MNHEY and CDR2 is SVGAGI. Losses at the gene ends were 0 bases for V and 7 bases for J; bases not matched to a gene: 7. The CDR3 is 15 residues long.

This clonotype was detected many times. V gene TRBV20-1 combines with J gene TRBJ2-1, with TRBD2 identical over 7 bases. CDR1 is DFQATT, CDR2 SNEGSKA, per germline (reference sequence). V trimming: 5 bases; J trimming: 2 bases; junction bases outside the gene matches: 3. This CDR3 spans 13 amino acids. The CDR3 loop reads CSAQRGTYNEQFF. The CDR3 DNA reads TGCAGTGCTCAGCGGGGTACCTACAATGAGCAGTTCTTC.

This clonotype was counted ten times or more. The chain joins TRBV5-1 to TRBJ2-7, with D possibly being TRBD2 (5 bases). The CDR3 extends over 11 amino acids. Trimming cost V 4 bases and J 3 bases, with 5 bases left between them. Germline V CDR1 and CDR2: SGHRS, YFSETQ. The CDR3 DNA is TGCGCCAGCAGCCGGGACTACGAGCAGTACTTC. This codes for CASSRDYEQYF.

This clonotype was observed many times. The CDR3 sequence: CASSFRPGGYNEQFF. The CDR3 region has the DNA TGCGCCAGCAGCTTTAGGCCAGGGGGATACAATGAGCAGTTCTTC. The genes are TRBV5-1 and TRBJ2-1, with 7 positions matching TRBD1. The V gene end was trimmed by 2 bases and the J gene end by 4 bases; junction bases not matched to a gene: 6. CDR3 size: 15 residues. The germline gives CDR1 SGHRS, CDR2 YFSETQ.

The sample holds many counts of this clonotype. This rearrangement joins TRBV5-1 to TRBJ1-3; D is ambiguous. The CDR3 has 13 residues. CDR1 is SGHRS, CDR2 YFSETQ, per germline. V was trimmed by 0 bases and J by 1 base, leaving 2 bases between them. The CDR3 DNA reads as TGCGCCAGCAGCTTGGGGTCTGGAAACACCATATATTTT. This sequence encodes CASSLGSGNTIYF. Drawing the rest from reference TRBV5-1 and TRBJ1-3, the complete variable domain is KAGVTQTPRYLIKTRGQQVTLSCSPISGHRSVSWYQQTPGQGLQFLFEYFSETQRNKGNFPGRFSGRQFSNSRSEMNVSTLELGDSALYLCASSLGSGNTIYFGEGSWLTVV.

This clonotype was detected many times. In nucleotides, the CDR3 is TGTGCCAGCACCCGGGGGATCGAGACCCAGTACTTC. Its protein is CASTRGIETQYF. The chain uses TRBV7-9 and TRBJ2-5; TRBD2 might be the D (6 bases). Germline V lookup: CDR1 SEHNR, CDR2 FQNEAQ (reference sequence). CDR3 length equals 12 residues. Trimming stripped 7 bases from V and 5 bases from J, with 11 bases between.

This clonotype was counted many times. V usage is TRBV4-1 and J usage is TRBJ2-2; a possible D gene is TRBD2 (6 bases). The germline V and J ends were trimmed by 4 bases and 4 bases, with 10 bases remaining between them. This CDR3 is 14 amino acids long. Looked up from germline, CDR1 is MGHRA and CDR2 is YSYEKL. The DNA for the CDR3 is TGCGCCAGCAGCCGGGGACTCTCCACCGGGGAGCTGTTTTTT. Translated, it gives CASSRGLSTGELFF.

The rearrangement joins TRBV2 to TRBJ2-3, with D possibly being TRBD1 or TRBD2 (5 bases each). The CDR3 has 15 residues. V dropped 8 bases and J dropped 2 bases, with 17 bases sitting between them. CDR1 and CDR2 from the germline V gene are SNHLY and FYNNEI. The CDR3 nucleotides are TGTGCCAGCTCCGAAGTGGGGGTCGTCACAGATACGCAGTATTTT. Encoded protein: CASSEVGVVTDTQYF.

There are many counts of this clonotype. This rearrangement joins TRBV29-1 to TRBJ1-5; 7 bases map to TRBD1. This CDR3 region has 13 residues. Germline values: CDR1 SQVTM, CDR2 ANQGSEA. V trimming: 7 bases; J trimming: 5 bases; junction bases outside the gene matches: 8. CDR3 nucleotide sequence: TGCAGCGGGGCTGAGGGGGCGGATCAGCCCCAGCATTTT. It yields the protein CSGAEGADQPQHF.

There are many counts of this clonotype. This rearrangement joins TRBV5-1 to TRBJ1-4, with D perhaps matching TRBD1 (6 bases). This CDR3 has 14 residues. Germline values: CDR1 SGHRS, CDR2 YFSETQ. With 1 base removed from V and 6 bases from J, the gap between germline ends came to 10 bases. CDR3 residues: CASSLTGRDEKLFF. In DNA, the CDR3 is TGCGCCAGCAGCTTGACAGGGAGGGATGAAAAACTGTTTTTT. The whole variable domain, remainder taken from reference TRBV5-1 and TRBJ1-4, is KAGVTQTPRYLIKTRGQQVTLSCSPISGHRSVSWYQQTPGQGLQFLFEYFSETQRNKGNFPGRFSGRQFSNSRSEMNVSTLELGDSALYLCASSLTGRDEKLFFGSGTQLSVL.